This TCR beta chain is drawn from a study of CD8 T cells in Susac syndrome (dated by TCRdb to between 2018 and 2021). At the level of the whole study: Repertoire sequencing was used to test whether CD8+ T cell activation and differentiation in Susac syndrome was antigen driven. Points the paper makes about the study in general: The study acknowledged that relatively few individuals were included in the TCR sequencing and HLA analysis.

Peripheral blood CD8+ and CD4+ T cells from healthy donors, Susac syndrome patients and multiple sclerosis patients were profiled by high-throughput TCR beta sequencing. Healthy donors were included as age- and sex-matched controls. CD8+ TEMRA cells were enriched by FACS, while bulk CD8+ and CD4+ T cells were purified by magnetic negative isolation. Blood was collected in EDTA tubes and processed within 24 hours, with PBMCs isolated through density gradient centrifugation. PBMCs intended for TCR sequencing were cryopreserved in liquid nitrogen and thawed later in a water bath at 37 degrees C. Purity of sorted or isolated CD4+, CD8+ and CD8+ TEMRA cells was at least 90%. RNA was extracted using the RNeasy kit, and roughly 0.45 to 1 microgram was reverse transcribed with random hexamers. The immunoSEQ multiplex PCR assay, which covers 54 Vbeta and 13 Jbeta segments, was used to amplify TCR beta CDR3 regions. Bias from PCR amplification was corrected by using a synthetic template baseline for primer optimization and for computational correction. The original pipeline was this. Reads were annotated to V, D and J genes per IMGT and analyzed with immunoSEQ Analyzer, keeping only productive sequences. Clonality was computed as one minus Shannon entropy normalized by log2 of the number of productive unique sequences. Public and private clones were assessed among the 100 most prevalent clones of each patient and control. Susac-specific clones were defined as absent from healthy and MS cohorts, 850 to 1,300 published viral clones and other ImmuneACCESS disease sequences. TCRdb cleaned the public reads at Q25 with fastp, built clones with MiXCR and kept in-frame beta chains. Identical CDR3 proteins give one entry, which carries the most common genes and DNA. For this entry, the V and J calls and clone size follow TCRdb and not the study's own pipeline. Present in this sample are roughly 200,000 distinct CDR3 sequences, approximately 93% of which were seen just once. The ten biggest clones cover 0.1% of the sample.

As regards this clonotype: The antigen this receptor binds is unknown. Per-nucleotide qualities are absent, and no much larger clonotype sits a single base away.

Measured from the cysteine to the phenylalanine, the CDR3 is 15 residues long. Only the CDR3 part of the read is kept: 45 bases, read in frame from the first base. CDR1 is given as SGHTA and CDR2 as FQGNSA, both from the germline V gene. Trimming at the junction amounts to 5 bases on V and 4 bases on J, and the germline ends lie 12 bases apart. The specimen was CD4+ T cells from PBMCs. This receptor was identified in a human donor in good health. Here the chain combines TRBV7-2 and TRBJ1-6; no D gene call is confident. The DNA sequence follows: TGTGCCAGCAGCCCCGGGGAATCTTATAATTCACCCCTCCACTTT. This translates into CASSPGESYNSPLHF.